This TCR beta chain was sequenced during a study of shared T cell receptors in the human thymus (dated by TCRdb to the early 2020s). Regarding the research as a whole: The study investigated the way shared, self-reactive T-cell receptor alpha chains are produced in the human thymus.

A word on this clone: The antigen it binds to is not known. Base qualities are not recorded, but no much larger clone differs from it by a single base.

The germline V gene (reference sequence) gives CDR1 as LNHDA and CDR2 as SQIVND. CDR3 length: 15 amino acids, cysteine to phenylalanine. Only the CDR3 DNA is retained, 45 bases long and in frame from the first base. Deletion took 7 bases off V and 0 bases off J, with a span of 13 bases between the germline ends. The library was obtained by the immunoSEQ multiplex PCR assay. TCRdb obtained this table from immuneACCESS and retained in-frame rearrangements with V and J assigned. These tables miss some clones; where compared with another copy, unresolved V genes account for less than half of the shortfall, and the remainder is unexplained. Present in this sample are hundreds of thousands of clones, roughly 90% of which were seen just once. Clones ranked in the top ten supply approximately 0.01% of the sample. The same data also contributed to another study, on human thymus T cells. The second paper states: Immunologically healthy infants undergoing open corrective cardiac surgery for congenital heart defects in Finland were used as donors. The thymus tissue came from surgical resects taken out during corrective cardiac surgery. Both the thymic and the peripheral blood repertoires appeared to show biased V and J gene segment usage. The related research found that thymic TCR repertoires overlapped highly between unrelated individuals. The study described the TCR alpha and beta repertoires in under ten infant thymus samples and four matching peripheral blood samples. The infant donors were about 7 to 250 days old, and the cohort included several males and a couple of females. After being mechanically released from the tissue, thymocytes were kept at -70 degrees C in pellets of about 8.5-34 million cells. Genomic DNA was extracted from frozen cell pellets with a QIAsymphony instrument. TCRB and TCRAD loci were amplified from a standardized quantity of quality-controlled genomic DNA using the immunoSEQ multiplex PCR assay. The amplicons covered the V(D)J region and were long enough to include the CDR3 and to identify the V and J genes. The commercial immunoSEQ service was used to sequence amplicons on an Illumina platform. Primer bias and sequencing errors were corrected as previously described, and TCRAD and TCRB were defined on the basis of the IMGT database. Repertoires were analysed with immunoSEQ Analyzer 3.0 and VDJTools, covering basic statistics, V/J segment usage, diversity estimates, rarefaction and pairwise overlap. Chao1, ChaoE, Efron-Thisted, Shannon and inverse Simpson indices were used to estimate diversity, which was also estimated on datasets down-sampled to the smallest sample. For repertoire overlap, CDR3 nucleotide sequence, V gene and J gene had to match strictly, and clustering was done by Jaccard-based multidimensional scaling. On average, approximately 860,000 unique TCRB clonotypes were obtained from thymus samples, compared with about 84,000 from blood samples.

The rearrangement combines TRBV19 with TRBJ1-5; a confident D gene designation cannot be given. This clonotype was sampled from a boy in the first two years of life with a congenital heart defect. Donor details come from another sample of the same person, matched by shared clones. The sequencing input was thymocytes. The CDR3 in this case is CASKGVPYSNQPQHF. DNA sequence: TGTGCCAGTAAAGGAGTGCCTTATAGCAATCAGCCCCAGCATTTT.